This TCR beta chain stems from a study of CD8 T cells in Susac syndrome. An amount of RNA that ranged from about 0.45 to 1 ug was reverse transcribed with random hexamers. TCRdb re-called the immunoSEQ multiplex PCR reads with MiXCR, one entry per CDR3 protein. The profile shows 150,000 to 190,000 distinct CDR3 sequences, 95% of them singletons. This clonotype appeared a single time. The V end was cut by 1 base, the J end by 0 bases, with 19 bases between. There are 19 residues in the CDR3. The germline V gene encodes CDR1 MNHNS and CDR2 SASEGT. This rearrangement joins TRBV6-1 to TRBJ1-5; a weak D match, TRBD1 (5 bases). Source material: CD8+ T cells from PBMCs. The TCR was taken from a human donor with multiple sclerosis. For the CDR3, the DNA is TGTGCCAGCAGTGAAGGGGGGACGGGGAGCTTTAATAGCAATCAGCCCCAGCATTTT. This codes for CASSEGGTGSFNSNQPQHF.